Following are 27 T cell receptor beta chains from one sample sequenced in a study of blood T cell repertoires in COVID-19. TCRdb's copy holds only in-frame clones and misses some; the assay was immunoSEQ multiplex PCR. The profile covers approximately 200,000 clones, with roughly four fifths appearing a single time and around 9% taken by the ten largest. The sample was PBMCs or T cells enriched from blood (not recorded which). These receptors were collected from a man in his forties who had recovered from COVID-19.

This rearrangement joins TRBV15 to TRBJ1-1; D possibly corresponds to TRBD1 (6 bases). Germline CDR1 LNHNV, CDR2 YYDKDF (reference sequence). Trimming removed 6 bases at V and 1 base at J, with 18 bases between. The CDR3 consists of 16 residues. CDR3 protein: CATSQNPGHQNTEAFF. In DNA, the CDR3 is TGTGCCACCAGTCAGAATCCGGGACACCAGAACACTGAAGCTTTCTTT.

V gene TRBV12-3 or TRBV12-4 combines with J gene TRBJ1-2; D not resolved. The CDR3 totals 11 residues. Trimming stripped 8 bases from V and 4 bases from J, with 8 bases between. As DNA, the CDR3 is TGTGCCAGCGGGCAGAGCTATGGCTACACCTTC. Its translation: CASGQSYGYTF.

This clone was picked up a small number of times. This chain connects TRBV7-9 to TRBJ2-3; 7 bases are a match to TRBD2. Germline assignment: CDR1 SEHNR and CDR2 FQNEAQ (reference sequence). J lost 5 bases, V lost 11 bases, and 16 bases had no gene match. This CDR3 is built from 15 residues. The CDR3 sequence: CASRMPGGPRDTQYF. Here the CDR3 DNA reads TGTGCCTCTAGGATGCCGGGGGGTCCGAGAGATACGCAGTATTTT.

This clone turned up a few times. The rearrangement uses TRBV11-2 and TRBJ2-7; D remains unclear. This CDR3 has 14 residues. Trimming removed 4 bases from V and 9 bases from J, with 19 bases in between. In germline, CDR1 is SGHAT, CDR2 FQNNGV. The CDR3 spells CASSSRNSIVAQYF. CDR3 bases: TGTGCCAGCAGCTCTAGGAATAGTATCGTTGCGCAGTACTTC.

The V call is TRBV5-1, the J call TRBJ2-1; no definite D call. Trimming removed 4 bases from V and 3 bases from J, with 14 bases in between. Germline loops: CDR1 SGHRS, CDR2 YFSETQ. CDR3 length equals 15 residues. The CDR3 loop reads CASSLVGEDYNEQFF. The CDR3 DNA reads as TGCGCCAGCAGCCTTGTGGGTGAGGACTACAATGAGCAGTTCTTC.

The genes are TRBV5-1 and TRBJ1-1; tentatively, D is TRBD1 (6 bases). In germline, CDR1 is SGHRS, CDR2 YFSETQ. V was pared by 4 bases and J by 4 bases, with 17 bases between. The CDR3 totals 15 residues. The chain's CDR3 is CASSPRGGPGTEAFF. The CDR3 DNA reads as TGCGCCAGCAGCCCGCGGGGGGGCCCGGGCACTGAAGCTTTCTTT.

This rearrangement joins TRBV30 to TRBJ1-1, with D unclear. The V and J ends lost 5 bases and 0 bases respectively, with 7 bases between them. The CDR3 totals 12 residues. Germline lookup yields CDR1 GTSNPN and CDR2 SVGIG (reference sequence). The CDR3 loop reads CAWETVNTEAFF. The CDR3 bases are TGTGCCTGGGAAACAGTGAACACTGAAGCTTTCTTT.

The J gene is TRBJ2-1, the V gene TRBV9; unclear D gene. The CDR3 spans 13 residues. The V gene's germline CDR1 is SGDLS and CDR2 YYNGEE. The germline V and J ends were trimmed by 7 bases and 3 bases, with 11 bases remaining between them. CDR3 nucleotide sequence: TGTGCCAGCGGCAGGTTTGACTACAATGAGCAGTTCTTC. Residues: CASGRFDYNEQFF.

CDR3 residues: CAVRRLAGGPTTGELFF. CDR3 bases: TGCGCCGTACGGAGACTAGCGGGGGGGCCGACCACCGGGGAGCTGTTTTTT. V is TRBV10-2 and J is TRBJ2-2; 14 nucleotides align to TRBD2. J was trimmed by 4 bases and V by 11 bases; bases with no gene match: 12. Germline CDR1 reads WSHSY; CDR2 reads SAAADI. The CDR3 runs to 17 residues.

The sample holds a few counts of this clone. The CDR3 spells CASSRGSSGPTGELFF. The CDR3 DNA sequence: TGCGCCAGCAGCAGGGGGTCTAGCGGCCCCACCGGGGAGCTGTTTTTT. The rearrangement joins TRBV5-1 to TRBJ2-2, with a possible D match to TRBD2 (7 bases). Germline V lookup: CDR1 SGHRS, CDR2 YFSETQ. The CDR3 sequence is 16 residues long. The V end was cut by 4 bases, the J end by 4 bases, with 17 bases between.

The genes are TRBV19 and TRBJ2-1; 9 bases line up with TRBD2. This CDR3 spans 17 amino acids. V trimming: 5 bases; J trimming: 7 bases; junction bases outside the gene matches: 15. CDR1 LNHDA and CDR2 SQIVND come from the germline V gene (reference sequence). CDR3 sequence (DNA): TGTGCCAGTAGTCCTGCCTTTACGCGGGAGGGCCGGAATGAGCAGTTCTTC. It is translated as CASSPAFTREGRNEQFF.

This clone was seen just once. The rearrangement uses TRBV9 and TRBJ2-1; 9 positions match TRBD1. Per germline, CDR1 SGDLS and CDR2 YYNGEE. This CDR3 spans 15 amino acids. J lost 4 bases, V lost 3 bases, and 5 bases had no gene match. The CDR3 DNA follows: TGTGCCAGCAGCGGCGCGGACAGGGGTTACAATGAGCAGTTCTTC. Translation: CASSGADRGYNEQFF.

The chain has TRBV27 and TRBJ2-2; 11 positions agree with TRBD1. V was pared by 3 bases and J by 4 bases, with 13 bases of the junction left unmatched. The CDR3 covers 19 residues. Germline lookup yields CDR1 MNHEY and CDR2 SMNVEV (reference sequence). CDR3 residues: CASSLGLSRDRGITGELFF. Here the CDR3 DNA reads TGTGCCAGCAGTTTGGGATTGAGCCGGGACAGGGGGATCACCGGGGAGCTGTTTTTT.

This clone was seen only once. The V gene is TRBV5-1, the J gene TRBJ2-7; no firm D call. This CDR3 is 15 amino acids long. From germline, CDR1 is SGHRS and CDR2 YFSETQ. Trimming shortened V by 1 base and J by 9 bases, and 20 bases separated the two germline ends. The CDR3 nucleotides are TGCGCCAGCAGCTTGTATCTCGGCCATAGCCTCTGGCAGTACTTC. Residues: CASSLYLGHSLWQYF.

In this sample, this clone turned up many times. The chain joins TRBV7-3 to TRBJ2-7, with D maybe TRBD1 (5 bases). The CDR3 loop spans 13 amino acids. Per the germline V gene, CDR1 is SGHTA and CDR2 is FQGTGA. The V gene lost 5 bases and the J gene lost 6 bases, with 14 bases spanning the gap. The CDR3 protein is CASSQAGGAEQYF. The CDR3, as DNA: TGTGCCAGCAGCCAGGCTGGTGGGGCCGAGCAGTACTTC.

The rearrangement joins TRBV27 to TRBJ2-5; no clear D gene. From germline, CDR1 is MNHEY and CDR2 SMNVEV (reference sequence). The CDR3 length is 13 residues. V was trimmed by 3 bases and J by 2 bases, leaving 7 bases between them. The CDR3: CASSFYSQETQYF. DNA of the CDR3: TGTGCCAGCAGTTTCTACAGTCAAGAGACCCAGTACTTC.

The gene calls are TRBV5-1 and TRBJ1-1, with a tentative D call TRBD1 (6 bases). The V and J ends lost 1 base and 2 bases respectively, with 12 bases between them. This CDR3 spans 15 amino acids. Germline V CDR1 and CDR2: SGHRS, YFSETQ. The CDR3 is CASSLMTGPNTEAFF. The CDR3 coding sequence is TGCGCCAGCAGCTTGATGACAGGACCAAACACTGAAGCTTTCTTT.

This chain connects TRBV11-1 to TRBJ1-3; D gene uncertain. This CDR3 contains 16 residues. Trimming shortened V by 5 bases and J by 0 bases, and 14 bases separated the two germline ends. Germline V lookup: CDR1 SGHAT, CDR2 FQDESV (reference sequence). The DNA of the CDR3 is TGTGCCAGCAGCCCCCGTGGGCTCACCTCTGGAAACACCATATATTTT. Translation: CASSPRGLTSGNTIYF.

CDR3 in DNA: TGTGCCAGCCGGCAGGGACTAGTCTACAATGAGCAGTTCTTC. It yields the protein CASRQGLVYNEQFF. The V gene is TRBV7-9, the J gene TRBJ2-1, with 8 bases identical to TRBD2. The CDR3 runs to 14 residues. The J segment lost 3 bases and the V segment lost 8 bases, leaving 6 bases of the junction unmatched. Germline loops: CDR1 SEHNR, CDR2 FQNEAQ (reference sequence).

This clone was seen just once. The chain uses TRBV2 and TRBJ1-1, with D hard to call. Germline V gene sequence: CDR1 SNHLY, CDR2 FYNNEI. The CDR3 runs to 13 residues. V was clipped by 4 bases and J by 1 base, with 7 bases between them. In DNA, the CDR3 is TGTGCCAGCAGTGGGCAATGGAACACTGAAGCTTTCTTT. Its protein is CASSGQWNTEAFF. Combining the CDR3 with reference TRBV2 and TRBJ1-1 gives the whole variable domain EPEVTQTPSHQVTQMGQEVILRCVPISNHLYFYWYRQILGQKVEFLVSFYNNEISEKSEIFDDQFSVERPDGSNFTLKIRSTKLEDSAMYFCASSGQWNTEAFFGQGTRLTVV.

V is TRBV30 and J is TRBJ1-2; 8 nucleotides agree with TRBD1. From germline, CDR1 is GTSNPN and CDR2 SVGIG (reference sequence). The CDR3 covers 13 residues. The ends lost 1 base at V and 7 bases at J; junction bases unmatched: 5. The CDR3 reads CAWSARGLTGYTF. The CDR3 bases are TGTGCCTGGAGTGCCAGGGGGCTGACTGGCTACACCTTC.

CDR3: CASRTSQETQYF. CDR3 nucleotides: TGCGCCAGCCGGACATCCCAAGAGACCCAGTACTTC. This chain connects TRBV5-1 to TRBJ2-5; TRBD1 might be the D (5 bases). V dropped 7 bases and J dropped 1 base, with 8 bases sitting between them. CDR3 length: 12 residues. CDR1 SGHRS and CDR2 YFSETQ come from the germline V gene.

The J gene is TRBJ2-3, the V gene TRBV11-2; D is unclear. Deletions cut 5 bases from V and 2 bases from J, with 5 bases between. CDR1 SGHAT and CDR2 FQNNGV come from the germline V gene. The CDR3 length is 12 residues. This CDR3 is CASSQNTDTQYF. The CDR3 DNA reads TGTGCCAGCAGCCAAAACACAGATACGCAGTATTTT.

The chain uses TRBV7-8 and TRBJ1-1; 7 bases are shared with TRBD1. The CDR3 runs to 11 residues. Per the germline V gene, CDR1 is SGHVS and CDR2 is FQNEAQ. Losses at the gene ends were 5 bases for V and 11 bases for J; bases not matched to a gene: 5. The chain's CDR3 is CASSPDRMAFF. CDR3 nucleotides: TGTGCCAGCAGCCCGGACAGGATGGCTTTCTTT.

This rearrangement joins TRBV19 to TRBJ2-4; a possible D gene is TRBD1 (5 bases). Germline V gene sequence: CDR1 LNHDA, CDR2 SQIVND (reference sequence). Trimming removed 5 bases from V and 6 bases from J, with 14 bases in between. This CDR3 region has 14 residues. The CDR3 bases are TGTGCCAGTAGTGCAAGGGGTGAAGGAAACATTCAGTACTTC. This encodes CASSARGEGNIQYF.

This chain uses TRBV7-8 with TRBJ1-1; D is uncertain. V was trimmed by 3 bases and J by 0 bases, leaving 5 bases between them. Germline lookup yields CDR1 SGHVS and CDR2 FQNEAQ. The CDR3 sequence is 13 residues long. For the CDR3, the DNA is TGTGCCAGCAGCTTTACTCTGAACACTGAAGCTTTCTTT. Encoded protein: CASSFTLNTEAFF.

The V gene is TRBV7-9, the J gene TRBJ2-7, with D possibly TRBD2 on 6 matching bases. Germline V gene sequence: CDR1 SEHNR, CDR2 FQNEAQ (reference sequence). This CDR3 has 14 amino acids. V lost 4 bases, J lost 4 bases, and 14 bases lay in between. Here the CDR3 DNA reads TGTGCCAGCAGCTCGTCGGAGGGTTGGTACGAGCAGTACTTC. Its translation: CASSSSEGWYEQYF.